The rows below give T cell receptor beta chains drawn from one sample of a study of identifying expanded T cells in peripheral blood. The method was immunoSEQ multiplex PCR; TCRdb's version includes in-frame clones alone and lacks a portion of them. The sample lists 50,000 to 60,000 clones, approximately 83% occurring once. The sequencing input was blood. Receptors were obtained from a person aged 18-69 years in good health. The CDR3 runs from the conserved cysteine through the conserved F or W. D genes are given only for firm matches. Only part of the rows carry a size: once, few, many, or a class if the clone is expanded.

J,size,V,D,CDR3,DNA
TRBJ1-6,.,TRBV7-9,.,CASSIKGSYNSPLHF,TGTGCCAGCAGCATCAAGGGCTCCTATAATTCACCCCTCCACTTT
TRBJ2-5,.,TRBV5-4,TRBD2,CASSPRLAGRQETQYF,TGTGCCAGCAGCCCTCGACTAGCGGGGCGCCAAGAGACCCAGTACTTC
TRBJ2-2,once,TRBV5-1,TRBD1,CASSTGTEGTGELFF,TGCGCCAGCAGCACCGGGACAGAGGGCACCGGGGAGCTGTTTTTT
TRBJ2-1,.,TRBV7-2,.,CASSLRAGTLYNEQFF,TGTGCCAGCAGCTTACGAGCCGGGACCCTCTACAATGAGCAGTTCTTC
TRBJ1-6,.,TRBV7-3,.,CASSSRAVSSYNSPLHF,TGTGCCAGCAGTTCCCGGGCCGTGAGCTCCTATAATTCACCCCTCCACTTT
TRBJ1-1,once,TRBV6-1,TRBD1,CASREGGQVGRTEAFF,TGTGCCAGCAGAGAAGGAGGACAGGTGGGGAGGACTGAAGCTTTCTTT
TRBJ1-4,.,TRBV2,.,CASSRLWSNEKLFF,TGTGCCAGCAGCCGTCTCTGGTCTAATGAAAAACTGTTTTTT
TRBJ2-5,.,TRBV5-1,TRBD2,CASSYEGTSPSETQYF,TGCGCCAGCAGCTATGAAGGGACTAGCCCATCAGAGACCCAGTACTTC
TRBJ2-5,.,TRBV10-2,TRBD1,CASRTGTGTQETQYF,TGCGCCAGCAGGACCGGGACAGGGACACAAGAGACCCAGTACTTC
TRBJ1-1,.,TRBV29-1,.,CSVDPGNTEAFF,TGCAGCGTTGATCCTGGTAACACTGAAGCTTTCTTT
TRBJ2-5,.,TRBV18,TRBD2,CASSFSGQETQYF,TGTGCCAGCTCATTTAGCGGGCAAGAGACCCAGTACTTC
TRBJ1-2,.,TRBV6-1,.,CASREGGGGFDGYTF,TGTGCCAGCAGGGAGGGTGGTGGAGGGTTCGATGGCTACACCTTC
TRBJ1-1,.,TRBV10-3,TRBD1,CAISRGQLNTEAFF,TGTGCCATCAGCCGGGGACAGCTGAACACTGAAGCTTTCTTT
TRBJ2-5,.,TRBV7-2,.,CASSSVSAAGETQYF,TGTGCCAGCAGCTCCGTTAGTGCCGCCGGAGAGACCCAGTACTTC
TRBJ2-1,.,TRBV13,TRBD1,CASSSILGQGQFF,TGTGCCAGCAGCTCAATCTTGGGACAGGGGCAGTTCTTC
TRBJ2-5,.,TRBV11-3,TRBD2,CASSLVAGGTQETQYF,TGTGCCAGCAGCTTAGTGGCGGGAGGGACCCAAGAGACCCAGTACTTC
TRBJ2-2,.,TRBV18,.,CASSPLGGTGNTGELFF,TGTGCCAGCTCACCATTGGGCGGGACTGGGAACACCGGGGAGCTGTTTTTT
TRBJ1-5,once,TRBV7-2,.,CASSLAGGQPQHF,TGTGCCAGCAGCTTAGCCGGGGGACAGCCCCAGCATTTT
TRBJ2-2,.,TRBV7-2,.,CASSQDYGELFF,TGTGCCAGCAGCCAAGACTACGGGGAGCTGTTTTTT
TRBJ1-1,.,TRBV7-6,TRBD1,CASSLVTGAGTEAFF,TGTGCCAGCAGCTTAGTGACAGGGGCAGGGACTGAAGCTTTCTTT
TRBJ2-4,.,TRBV7-2,TRBD2,CASGRTSGRGGRNIQYF,TGTGCCAGCGGGCGGACTAGCGGGAGGGGAGGTAGAAACATTCAGTACTTC
TRBJ1-1,.,TRBV5-6,.,CASRRWANMNTEAFF,TGTGCCAGCAGACGGTGGGCGAATATGAACACTGAAGCTTTCTTT
TRBJ2-1,.,TRBV6-6,.,CASRDGLRPTNEQFF,TGTGCCAGCAGGGACGGACTAAGGCCCACCAATGAGCAGTTCTTC
TRBJ2-1,.,TRBV5-1,TRBD2,CASSLVASGSNEQFF,TGCGCCAGCAGCTTGGTGGCTAGCGGGAGCAATGAGCAGTTCTTC
TRBJ1-2,.,TRBV5-5,TRBD1,CASSNTGGNYGYTF,TGTGCCAGCAGCAACACAGGGGGGAACTATGGCTACACCTTC
TRBJ2-5,.,TRBV9,TRBD1,CASSKSGRGPETQYF,TGTGCCAGCAGCAAATCCGGCAGGGGGCCAGAGACCCAGTACTTC
TRBJ2-1,.,TRBV27,TRBD2,CASSFSGRGYNEQFF,TGTGCCAGCAGTTTTTCGGGGAGGGGATACAATGAGCAGTTCTTC
TRBJ1-6,.,TRBV7-6,.,CASSLVGLGNSPLHF,TGTGCCAGCAGCTTAGTGGGGTTGGGGAATTCACCCCTCCACTTT
TRBJ2-3,.,TRBV7-8,.,CASSLGGRASTDTQYF,TGTGCCAGCAGCTTAGGTGGTAGGGCATCTACAGATACGCAGTATTTT